This T cell receptor (beta chain) derives from a study of CD8+ T cells in alopecia areata. General study points: TCR sharing across patients was less clear than in mice, possibly HLA-related. Besides other cells, scalp samples also yield sequences of resident alphabeta T cells from normal skin.

The germline V gene has CDR1 SGDLS and CDR2 YYNGEE. Unmatched junction bases numbered 2, after V lost 3 bases and J lost 5 bases. The CDR3 is 14 residues long. In each case, RNA was isolated and then reverse transcribed into cDNA as the sequencing template. Profiling relied on immunoSEQ multiplex PCR, and the TCRdb table lists in-frame clones only, not all of them. Among about 82,000 clones listed, just over 50% were seen once. This clone has a handful of counts. Its antigen is not identified. The chain is built from TRBV9 and TRBJ2-1; 10 positions match TRBD2. This sequence was found in a human donor with alopecia areata. The sample was NKG2D-high CD8+ T cells sorted from blood. CDR3 sequence reads: CASSGTSGHNEQFF. CDR3 nucleotide sequence: TGTGCCAGCAGCGGGACTAGCGGCCACAATGAGCAGTTCTTC.